The clone carrying this TCR beta chain was counted at least ten times. The antigen remains undetermined. The data derive from a study of T cells after yellow fever vaccination. TCRdb fed the 5' RACE reads into MiXCR, producing one record per CDR3 protein. This sample yields 250,000 or so distinct CDR3 sequences, of which about 3.9% are seen a single time; around 19% belongs to the top ten. CDR1 KGHSH and CDR2 LQKENI come from the germline V gene. The V end was cut by 3 bases, the J end by 7 bases, with 10 bases between. This CDR3 contains 14 residues. Broader study findings: Though it reached lower strength, the secondary response hit its peak faster, day 5 versus 15.

This chain links TRBV18 with TRBJ1-6; maybe TRBD1 (6 bases). The sample was PBMCs, taken 15 days after the yellow fever booster vaccination. The receptor was derived from a man younger than 35 who received the YFV17D yellow fever vaccine. CDR3 loop: CASSPETGNSPLHF. The CDR3 bases are TGTGCCAGCTCACCGGAGACAGGAAATTCACCCCTCCACTTT.